What follows are 18 T cell receptor beta chains derived from one specimen sequenced in a study of T-cell memory formation after mild COVID-19. TCRdb itself ran the 5' RACE reads through MiXCR, one entry per CDR3 protein. The sample yields about 470,000 distinct CDR3 sequences, over 15% seen once. The source material was PBMCs or a T cell subset sorted from them (not recorded which). Receptors were obtained from an adult woman who had mild COVID-19 (a few samples of this study predate the infection). Cell type and time point are not known.

This clonotype came up once. This chain connects TRBV3-1 to TRBJ1-2; D not certain. The germline V and J ends were trimmed by 0 bases and 5 bases, with 4 bases remaining between them. This CDR3 has 12 amino acids. Germline V gives CDR1 LGHDT, CDR2 YNNKEL (reference sequence). CDR3 in amino acids: CASSQDQYGYTF. The DNA for the CDR3 is TGTGCCAGCAGCCAAGATCAATATGGCTACACCTTC.

This clonotype has a handful of counts. The chain couples TRBV6-5 to TRBJ2-5; TRBD2 matches at 7 bases. The junction had 4 bases not matched to a gene; V was cut back by 8 bases and J by 4 bases. CDR1 and CDR2 (germline): MNHEY, SVGAGI. The CDR3 covers 12 residues. CDR3 nucleotide sequence: TGTGCCAGCGGGGCTAGCGGAGAGACCCAGTACTTC. It yields the protein CASGASGETQYF.

V usage is TRBV11-3 and J usage is TRBJ2-7, with 9 bases that match TRBD1. Germline V gene data show CDR1 as SGHNT and CDR2 as YENEEA. CDR3 length: 16 amino acids. Unmatched junction bases numbered 4, after V lost 1 base and J lost 0 bases. CDR3 nucleotides: TGTGCCAGCAGCTTAGGGTTACAGGGGGCCTCCTACGAGCAGTACTTC. Amino acid sequence: CASSLGLQGASYEQYF.

This clonotype was counted once. This chain links TRBV6-2 or TRBV6-3 with TRBJ2-1, with 10 nucleotides matching TRBD2. After removal of 6 bases from V and 3 bases from J, the junction contained 8 bases not matched to a gene. The CDR3 is 16 amino acids. Per germline, CDR1 MNHEY and CDR2 SVGEGT. The CDR3, as DNA: TGTGCCAGCAGCACGCCGACTAGCGGGTTCTACAATGAGCAGTTCTTC. Translation: CASSTPTSGFYNEQFF.

This clonotype was detected a few times. The chain combines TRBV9 with TRBJ1-1; no clear D gene. V dropped 0 bases and J dropped 4 bases, with 13 bases sitting between them. There are 15 residues in the CDR3. Germline lookup yields CDR1 SGDLS and CDR2 YYNGEE. The CDR3 nucleotides read TGTGCCAGCAGCGTAGGGGCGGAGGGAACCACTGAAGCTTTCTTT. Translating gives CASSVGAEGTTEAFF.

The chain carries TRBV7-9 and TRBJ2-7, with a possible D match to TRBD2 (5 bases). CDR3 size: 16 residues. V was shortened by 3 bases and J by 3 bases, with 18 bases between the two germline ends. The germline V gene encodes CDR1 SEHNR and CDR2 FQNEAQ (reference sequence). CDR3 amino acids: CASSFLGRTSGYEQYF. In DNA, the CDR3 is TGTGCCAGCAGCTTCCTAGGACGGACTTCGGGCTACGAGCAGTACTTC.

This clonotype turned up a few times. The CDR3 DNA reads as TGCAGTGCTAGCGGGATAAGCTCCTACGAGCAGTACTTC. As protein: CSASGISSYEQYF. The V and J genes are TRBV20-1 and TRBJ2-7; a weak D match, TRBD2 (5 bases). The germline V and J ends were trimmed by 3 bases and 0 bases, with 9 bases remaining between them. Germline V CDR1 and CDR2: DFQATT, SNEGSKA (reference sequence). CDR3 length: 13 amino acids.

This clonotype has more than one count but fewer than ten. The chain recombines TRBV4-1 with TRBJ2-1; 7 bases are shared with TRBD2. CDR1 and CDR2 from the germline V gene are MGHRA and YSYEKL. The CDR3 runs 14 residues. V lost 3 bases, J lost 9 bases, and 8 bases stayed unmatched. The CDR3 loop reads CASSHWTSLSEQFF. CDR3 nucleotides: TGCGCCAGCAGCCATTGGACTAGTTTAAGTGAGCAGTTCTTC.

This clonotype was found a few times. The V call is TRBV12-3 or TRBV12-4, the J call TRBJ2-7; 8 bases line up with TRBD1. This CDR3 has 14 residues. After removal of 6 bases from V and 3 bases from J, the junction contained 7 bases not matched to a gene. The CDR3 protein is CASRGQGIFYEQYF. The CDR3 DNA reads TGTGCCAGCAGAGGACAGGGTATTTTCTACGAGCAGTACTTC.

This chain uses TRBV18 with TRBJ2-2, with 8 bases aligning to TRBD1. Germline V gene lookup returns CDR1 KGHSH and CDR2 LQKENI. V lost 1 base, J lost 4 bases, and 2 bases stayed unmatched. The CDR3 length is 15 residues. The CDR3 bases are TGTGCCAGCTCACCACGGACAGGGTTCACCGGGGAGCTGTTTTTT. It codes for CASSPRTGFTGELFF.

The gene calls are TRBV5-8 and TRBJ2-1; D is ambiguous. The V gene lost 5 bases and the J gene lost 0 bases, with 9 bases spanning the gap. The CDR3 runs to 14 residues. CDR1 is SGHTS and CDR2 is YDEGEE in the germline V gene. As DNA, the CDR3 is TGTGCCAGCAGAACGGCGAGCTCCTACAATGAGCAGTTCTTC. Its translation is CASRTASSYNEQFF.

Written as DNA, the CDR3 is TGCAGTGCGGGGACTAGCGGGAGGAAAGAGACCCAGTACTTC. Protein sequence: CSAGTSGRKETQYF. This chain uses TRBV20-1 with TRBJ2-5, with 15 bases identical to TRBD2. V lost 6 bases, J lost 3 bases, and 2 bases stayed unmatched. This CDR3 comprises 14 residues. Germline V gene data show CDR1 as DFQATT and CDR2 as SNEGSKA (reference sequence).

J is TRBJ2-7 and V is TRBV7-2; D is ambiguous. Deletions cut 5 bases from V and 0 bases from J, with 11 bases between. The CDR3 has 14 residues. CDR1 and CDR2 from the germline V gene are SGHTA and FQGNSA. The CDR3 loop is CASSPLRNSYEQYF. The CDR3 coding sequence is TGTGCCAGCAGCCCCCTGCGGAACTCCTACGAGCAGTACTTC.

This clonotype has a handful of counts. The gene calls are TRBV18 and TRBJ1-1, with D perhaps matching TRBD1 (5 bases). The CDR3 length is 14 residues. V lost 0 bases, J lost 4 bases, and 9 bases lay in between. Germline values: CDR1 KGHSH, CDR2 LQKENI. The CDR3: CASSPPVGGTEAFF. CDR3 DNA sequence: TGTGCCAGCTCACCACCGGTGGGGGGCACTGAAGCTTTCTTT. The full variable domain, its missing parts supplied by reference TRBV18 and TRBJ1-1, is NAGVMQNPRHLVRRRGQEARLRCSPMKGHSHVYWYRQLPEEGLKFMVYLQKENIIDESGMPKERFSAEFPKEGPSILRIQQVVRGDSAAYFCASSPPVGGTEAFFGQGTRLTVV.

The gene calls are TRBV12-3 or TRBV12-4 and TRBJ2-1; 9 bases match TRBD2. This CDR3 has 13 residues. V dropped 8 bases and J dropped 10; count of bases not matched to a gene: 9. The CDR3 is CASGPSGVYEQFF. CDR3 DNA sequence: TGTGCCAGCGGACCTAGCGGGGTCTACGAGCAGTTCTTC.

This clonotype was observed a handful of times. The chain joins TRBV29-1 to TRBJ2-1; D possibly corresponds to TRBD2 (6 bases). Between the trimmed V and J ends, which lost 1 base and 5 bases, there was a span of 12 bases. This CDR3 is 14 amino acids long. Per the germline V gene, CDR1 is SQVTM and CDR2 is ANQGSEA. CDR3 sequence: CSVEGFAGNNEQFF. DNA for the CDR3: TGCAGCGTTGAAGGTTTCGCGGGAAACAATGAGCAGTTCTTC.

This clonotype was seen a handful of times. The chain carries TRBV6-5 and TRBJ2-3; a possible D gene is TRBD1 (6 bases). This CDR3 spans 14 amino acids. In germline, CDR1 is MNHEY, CDR2 SVGAGI. The V and J ends lost 0 bases and 4 bases respectively, with 8 bases between them. In nucleotides, the CDR3 is TGTGCCAGCAGTTACTCCAGGGGCCCAGATACGCAGTATTTT. It specifies CASSYSRGPDTQYF.

The rearrangement uses TRBV7-2 and TRBJ2-2; D possibly corresponds to TRBD2 (5 bases). The length of the CDR3 is 17 residues. Germline CDR1 is SGHTA and CDR2 is FQGNSA. The germline V and J ends were trimmed by 2 bases and 5 bases, with 18 bases remaining between them. The CDR3 sequence: CASSLRRAGFGTGELFF. CDR3 in DNA: TGTGCCAGCAGCTTACGACGGGCGGGCTTTGGTACCGGGGAGCTGTTTTTT. The complete variable domain, with remaining parts taken from reference TRBV7-2 and TRBJ2-2, reads GAGVSQSPSNKVTEKGKDVELRCDPISGHTALYWYRQSLGQGLEFLIYFQGNSAPDKSGLPSDRFSAERTGGSVSTLTIQRTQQEDSAVYLCASSLRRAGFGTGELFFGEGSRLTVL.